The 4 T cell receptor beta chains in this list originate from one sample, sequenced in a study of cytomegalovirus exposure and HLA in healthy donors. The PCR was carried out with 60 Vbeta primers and 13 Jbeta primers. Produced via immunoSEQ multiplex PCR; TCRdb's table is partial and in-frame only. The sample lists 65,000 to 75,000 clones, approximately 70% occurring once. Sequencing was performed on PBMCs. These receptors were taken from a middle-aged man in good health and CMV-seropositive.

The chain combines TRBV5-6 with TRBJ1-1; D ambiguous. The CDR3 contains 11 residues. The germline V and J ends were trimmed by 3 bases and 3 bases, with 3 bases remaining between them. Germline V CDR1 and CDR2: SGHDT, YYEEEE. In nucleotides, the CDR3 is TGTGCCAGCAGCTCCTACACTGAAGCTTTCTTT. Encoded protein: CASSSYTEAFF.

The chain employs TRBV7-8 and TRBJ2-6, with D unresolved. Trimming pared 5 bases from V and 0 bases from J, leaving 5 bases between. Germline loops: CDR1 SGHVS, CDR2 FQNEAQ. The CDR3 runs to 14 residues. The CDR3 loop reads CASSPSSGANVLTF. The CDR3, as DNA: TGTGCCAGCAGCCCCTCCTCTGGGGCCAACGTCCTGACTTTC.

This chain uses TRBV5-1 with TRBJ2-3; D gene ambiguous. There are 11 residues in the CDR3. Germline V CDR1 and CDR2: SGHRS, YFSETQ. The V gene lost 0 bases and the J gene lost 7 bases, with 3 bases spanning the gap. The CDR3 coding sequence is TGCGCCAGCAGCTTGGCAAATACGCAGTATTTT. Its translation: CASSLANTQYF.

The J gene is TRBJ1-2, the V gene TRBV15, with D unresolved. The CDR3 runs 15 residues. V was pared by 0 bases and J by 8 bases, with 16 bases between. Germline values: CDR1 LNHNV, CDR2 YYDKDF (reference sequence). The CDR3 spells CATSRDQYQAGGYTF. The CDR3 coding sequence is TGTGCCACCAGCAGAGATCAGTACCAGGCGGGGGGCTACACCTTC.